This T cell receptor (beta chain) was identified in a study of immune characterization of retroperitoneal liposarcoma. MiXCR was run by TCRdb on the PCR reads, yielding one entry per CDR3 protein. Of roughly 6,600 distinct CDR3 sequences in the sample, less than 30% were seen once. This clonotype was seen many times. Germline V CDR1 and CDR2: SGHTA, FQGNSA. V lost 5 bases, J lost 2 bases, and 13 bases lay in between. This CDR3 contains 14 residues. The TCR originated in a female donor with retroperitoneal liposarcoma. V usage is TRBV7-2 and J usage is TRBJ2-7; D is ambiguous. The specimen was tumor tissue. CDR3 amino acids: CASSTSGPPYEQYF. Here the CDR3 DNA reads TGTGCCAGCAGCACCTCCGGTCCCCCCTACGAGCAGTACTTC.